Described below is a single T cell receptor beta chain sequence and its context. Its antigen is undetermined. This record belongs to a study of cytomegalovirus exposure and HLA in healthy donors. Study-level findings and limits: A prior analysis recorded that most TCR beta V segments were productive about 87% or about 30% of the time.

PCR primers comprised 60 Vbeta and 13 Jbeta primers. Measured with immunoSEQ multiplex PCR; TCRdb has only the in-frame clones, and not every one. The listing records around 88,000 clones. The CDR3 sequence is 14 residues long. The germline V gene encodes CDR1 SGHAT and CDR2 FQNNGV. V lost 1 base, J lost 8 bases, and 12 bases lay in between. The specimen was PBMCs. The gene calls are TRBV11-2 and TRBJ1-3, with D perhaps matching TRBD1 (5 bases). The TCR originated in a girl aged 10-17 years in good health and CMV-seropositive. CDR3 DNA sequence: TGTGCCAGCAGCTTAGTGGGAGGGGTGGACACCATATATTTT. This sequence encodes CASSLVGGVDTIYF.